The 22 T cell receptor beta chains below all came from one sample that was sequenced in a study of technical replicates of blood from a few donors. This table comes from immunoSEQ multiplex PCR, and its TCRdb copy is limited to in-frame clones, with some not included. Of 55,000 to 75,000 clones listed, 85% to 95% are singletons. The material sequenced was PBMCs. These receptors were obtained from a human donor in good health. Some clones in this sample may be carry-over from other donors' samples.

Here the CDR3 DNA reads TGTGCCAGCAGTGGGCGTGGGCAGGAACACAATGAGCAGTTCTTC. Residues: CASSGRGQEHNEQFF. J is TRBJ2-1 and V is TRBV2; D remains unclear. The length of the CDR3 is 15 residues. Trimming cost V 4 bases and J 5 bases, with 15 bases left between them. Per the germline V gene, CDR1 is SNHLY and CDR2 is FYNNEI.

The rearrangement links TRBV20-1 to TRBJ1-1, with no clear D. Per germline, CDR1 DFQATT and CDR2 SNEGSKA (reference sequence). CDR3 length: 11 amino acids. Trimming removed 6 bases from V and 5 bases from J, with 10 bases in between. The CDR3 DNA follows: TGCAGTGCCTTGTCTGAGACTGAAGCTTTCTTT. This encodes CSALSETEAFF.

This CDR3 reads CASRASGWNNEQFF. CDR3 nucleotide sequence: TGTGCCAGCAGAGCTAGCGGGTGGAACAATGAGCAGTTCTTC. The genes are TRBV7-9 and TRBJ2-1, with 8 bases lining up with TRBD2. V trimming: 6 bases; J trimming: 5 bases; junction bases outside the gene matches: 6. CDR1 is SEHNR, CDR2 FQNEAQ, per germline (reference sequence). This CDR3 is 14 amino acids long.

The chain employs TRBV6-5 and TRBJ1-2; D unclear. CDR1 and CDR2 from the germline V gene are MNHEY and SVGAGI. Trimming left V 4 bases short and J 8 bases short, with 8 bases between. The CDR3 covers 11 residues. The CDR3 sequence: CASSSPTGYTF. CDR3 bases: TGTGCCAGCAGTTCACCGACAGGCTACACCTTC.

The genes are TRBV9 and TRBJ1-1; 7 bases are a match to TRBD1. This CDR3 has 14 amino acids. V shed 2 bases and J 2 bases; nucleotides not matched to a gene: 3. Germline V gives CDR1 SGDLS, CDR2 YYNGEE. CDR3 in amino acids: CASSVLGGNTEAFF. The CDR3 nucleotides are TGTGCCAGCAGCGTCTTAGGGGGCAACACTGAAGCTTTCTTT. The full variable domain, with the rest looked up from reference TRBV9 and TRBJ1-1, is DSGVTQTPKHLITATGQRVTLRCSPRSGDLSVYWYQQSLDQGLQFLIQYYNGEERAKGNILERFSAQQFPDLHSELNLSSLELGDSALYFCASSVLGGNTEAFFGQGTRLTVV.

The chain links TRBV5-1 to TRBJ1-2; TRBD1 matches at 7 bases. The CDR3 spans 14 residues. In germline, CDR1 is SGHRS, CDR2 YFSETQ. V lost 0 bases to trimming and J lost 4 bases; unmatched junction nucleotides: 3. In nucleotides, the CDR3 is TGCGCCAGCAGCTTGGGTACAGGGGCCTATGGCTACACCTTC. Translating it yields CASSLGTGAYGYTF.

The chain carries TRBV21-1 and TRBJ1-6. TRBV21-1 is a documented pseudogene. The CDR3 contains 17 residues. CDR3 amino acids: CARPGVESSSYNSPLHF. In DNA form, the CDR3 reads TGTGCCAGGCCCGGCGTGGAGTCGAGCTCCTATAATTCACCCCTCCACTTT.

V usage is TRBV6-1 and J usage is TRBJ1-1; the D is unclear. The V gene lost 4 bases and the J gene lost 4 bases, with 10 bases spanning the gap. Germline V gene lookup returns CDR1 MNHNS and CDR2 SASEGT. The CDR3 is 13 amino acids. The CDR3 sequence is CASSVDWRTEAFF. Here the CDR3 DNA reads TGTGCCAGCAGTGTTGACTGGCGCACTGAAGCTTTCTTT.

The chain is built from TRBV7-9 and TRBJ1-5; 8 nucleotides match TRBD1. Germline V gene sequence: CDR1 SEHNR, CDR2 FQNEAQ (reference sequence). The trim removed 5 bases at V and 0 bases at J, leaving 3 bases unmatched. This CDR3 has 15 residues. CDR3 nucleotides: TGTGCCAGCAGCCCGACAGGGGATAGCAATCAGCCCCAGCATTTT. This encodes CASSPTGDSNQPQHF.

The chain employs TRBV6-5 and TRBJ1-2; tentatively, D is TRBD1 (5 bases). The V end lost 5 bases, the J end lost 4 bases, and 14 bases lay between the germline ends. CDR3 length: 14 amino acids. The germline gives CDR1 MNHEY, CDR2 SVGAGI. Here the CDR3 reads CASSRAGSPYGYTF. CDR3 nucleotide sequence: TGTGCCAGCAGTCGAGCAGGGTCGCCCTATGGCTACACCTTC.

The rearrangement uses TRBV21-1 and TRBJ2-7; no DNA check was done on the table's D call, TRBD2. TRBV21-1 is a recognized pseudogene. CDR3 size: 15 residues. The DNA of the CDR3 is TGTGCCAGCAGCAAAGTTGAGCGGAACCCCTACGAGCAGTACTTC. It specifies CASSKVERNPYEQYF.

This rearrangement joins TRBV9 to TRBJ1-1, with D perhaps TRBD1 (5 bases). Trimming pared 3 bases from V and 4 bases from J, leaving 10 bases between. The CDR3 is made up of 13 amino acids. Germline V CDR1 and CDR2: SGDLS, YYNGEE. This chain's CDR3 is CASSATDRTEAFF. The DNA of the CDR3 is TGTGCCAGCAGCGCGACAGATCGCACTGAAGCTTTCTTT.

The chain links TRBV10-3 to TRBJ2-7; tentative D call: TRBD1 (6 bases). V dropped 6 bases and J dropped 6 bases, with 12 bases sitting between them. The CDR3 sequence is 12 residues long. Per the germline V gene, CDR1 is ENHRY and CDR2 is SYGVKD. In DNA form, the CDR3 reads TGTGCCATCAGAGAGACAGGTGGCGAGCAGTACTTC. The encoded protein is CAIRETGGEQYF.

The chain is built from TRBV6-5 and TRBJ2-7, with 7 bases aligning to TRBD1. V shed 5 bases and J 5 bases; nucleotides not matched to a gene: 6. The length of the CDR3 is 13 residues. Germline lookup yields CDR1 MNHEY and CDR2 SVGAGI. DNA for the CDR3: TGTGCCAGCAGTCGACAGGGTTTCCACGAGCAGTACTTC. It yields the protein CASSRQGFHEQYF.

The chain employs TRBV4-3 and TRBJ2-1, with D uncertain. The V gene lost 3 bases and the J gene lost 6 bases, with 21 bases spanning the gap. Germline CDR1 and CDR2: LGHNA and YSLEER. This CDR3 spans 17 amino acids. CDR3 protein: CASSQVLVSLMSNEQFF. The CDR3 nucleotides are TGCGCCAGCAGCCAGGTTCTAGTTTCCCTGATGTCCAATGAGCAGTTCTTC.

This chain links TRBV4-3 with TRBJ1-4, with 7 bases fitting TRBD1. CDR3 size: 19 residues. Trimming at V came to 2 bases and at J to 3 bases, leaving 15 bases not matched to a gene. Germline CDR1 is LGHNA and CDR2 is YSLEER. CDR3 nucleotides: TGCGCCAGCAGCCAAAAAGTGACAGGGATCGGAGCGGCTAATGAAAAACTGTTTTTT. Translation: CASSQKVTGIGAANEKLFF.

The rearrangement uses TRBV2 and TRBJ2-7; D perhaps matches TRBD2 (5 bases). In germline, CDR1 is SNHLY, CDR2 FYNNEI. This CDR3 comprises 11 residues. V was pared by 7 bases and J by 3 bases, with 7 bases between. This CDR3 reads CASNGNYEQYF. As DNA, the CDR3 is TGTGCCAGCAACGGGAACTACGAGCAGTACTTC.

This chain connects TRBV19 to TRBJ2-1; 7 positions match TRBD2. The CDR3 length is 14 residues. The V gene's germline CDR1 is LNHDA and CDR2 SQIVND (reference sequence). V was pared by 3 bases and J by 3 bases, with 2 bases of the junction left unmatched. For the CDR3, the DNA is TGTGCCAGTAGTATTCGGGGGGTCTACAATGAGCAGTTCTTC. Residues: CASSIRGVYNEQFF.

The chain couples TRBV11-2 to TRBJ2-2; 9 bases are a match to TRBD2. The ends lost 3 bases at V and 1 base at J; junction bases unmatched: 3. CDR3 size: 16 residues. Germline CDR1 is SGHAT and CDR2 is FQNNGV. The CDR3 DNA sequence: TGTGCCAGCAGCTTCCGACTAGCGGTGAACACCGGGGAGCTGTTTTTT. Translation: CASSFRLAVNTGELFF. Full variable domain (rest looked up from reference TRBV11-2 and TRBJ2-2): EAGVAQSPRYKIIEKRQSVAFWCNPISGHATLYWYQQILGQGPKLLIQFQNNGVVDDSQLPKDRFSAERLKGVDSTLKIQPAKLEDSAVYLCASSFRLAVNTGELFFGEGSRLTVL.

The V and J genes are TRBV15 and TRBJ2-7; D unresolved. This CDR3 contains 14 residues. Looked up from germline, CDR1 is LNHNV and CDR2 is YYDKDF (reference sequence). The V gene lost 6 bases and the J gene lost 1 base, with 13 bases spanning the gap. DNA for the CDR3: TGTGCCACCAGTCCGAACCCGGGTTCCTACGAGCAGTACTTC. This codes for CATSPNPGSYEQYF.

This chain uses TRBV11-2 with TRBJ2-7; no firm D call. The V end was cut by 4 bases, the J end by 3 bases, with 13 bases between. The length of the CDR3 is 14 residues. Germline V gene data show CDR1 as SGHAT and CDR2 as FQNNGV. CDR3 sequence: CASSSSISFYEQYF. In nucleotides, the CDR3 is TGTGCCAGCAGCTCGTCGATTAGCTTCTACGAGCAGTACTTC. Looking up the rest from reference TRBV11-2 and TRBJ2-7 gives the full variable domain: EAGVAQSPRYKIIEKRQSVAFWCNPISGHATLYWYQQILGQGPKLLIQFQNNGVVDDSQLPKDRFSAERLKGVDSTLKIQPAKLEDSAVYLCASSSSISFYEQYFGPGTRLTVT.

This clone was seen only once. The chain recombines TRBV5-5 with TRBJ2-2, with 13 bases fitting TRBD2. Trimming took 4 bases from V and 9 from J; bases not matched to a gene: 9. This CDR3 has 16 residues. The germline V gene encodes CDR1 SGHKS and CDR2 YYEKEE (reference sequence). In DNA form, the CDR3 reads TGTGCCAGCAGCCCAGAACTAGCGGGGGGGCCAAGGGAGCTGTTTTTT. Its protein is CASSPELAGGPRELFF.